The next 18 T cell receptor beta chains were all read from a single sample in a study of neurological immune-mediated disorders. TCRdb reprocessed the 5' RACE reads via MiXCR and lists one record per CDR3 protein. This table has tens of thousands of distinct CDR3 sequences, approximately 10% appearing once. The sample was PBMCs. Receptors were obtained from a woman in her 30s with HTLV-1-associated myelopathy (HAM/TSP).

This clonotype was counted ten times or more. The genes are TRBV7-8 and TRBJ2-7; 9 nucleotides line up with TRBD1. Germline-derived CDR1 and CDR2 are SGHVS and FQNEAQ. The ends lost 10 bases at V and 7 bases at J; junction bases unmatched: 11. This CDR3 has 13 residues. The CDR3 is CATGTGPTGEQYF. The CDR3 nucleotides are TGTGCCACCGGGACAGGGCCTACGGGGGAGCAGTACTTC.

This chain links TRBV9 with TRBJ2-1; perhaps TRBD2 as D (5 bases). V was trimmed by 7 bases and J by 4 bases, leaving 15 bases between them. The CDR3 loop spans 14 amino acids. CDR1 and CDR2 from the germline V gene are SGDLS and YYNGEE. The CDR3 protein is CASVGSGSYNEQFF. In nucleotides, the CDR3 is TGTGCCAGCGTTGGGTCGGGGTCGTACAATGAGCAGTTCTTC.

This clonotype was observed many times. The CDR3, as DNA: TGCAGTGCTGACCACCGGGGAACAGATACGCAGTATTTT. Protein sequence: CSADHRGTDTQYF. The chain uses TRBV20-1 and TRBJ2-3, with D tentatively TRBD2 (5 bases). Germline lookup yields CDR1 DFQATT and CDR2 SNEGSKA (reference sequence). This CDR3 comprises 13 residues. The V end lost 5 bases, the J end lost 3 bases, and 12 bases lay between the germline ends.

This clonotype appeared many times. In DNA form, the CDR3 reads TGCAGTGCTAGAGATCTCGTCACTAGCGGAAGCTCCTACAATGAGCAGTTCTTC. Encoded protein: CSARDLVTSGSSYNEQFF. This sequence joins TRBV20-1 and TRBJ2-1; 8 nucleotides match TRBD2. CDR1 is DFQATT and CDR2 is SNEGSKA in the germline V gene (reference sequence). Trimming took 0 bases from V and 0 from J; bases not matched to a gene: 10. There are 18 residues in the CDR3.

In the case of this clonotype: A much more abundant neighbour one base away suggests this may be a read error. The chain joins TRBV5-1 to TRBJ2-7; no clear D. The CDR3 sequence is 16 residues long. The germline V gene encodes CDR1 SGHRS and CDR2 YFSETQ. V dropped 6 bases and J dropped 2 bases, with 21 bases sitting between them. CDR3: CASIPSQATGAYEQYF. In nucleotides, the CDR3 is TGCGCCAGCATCCCCTCTCAGGCGACCGGCGCCTACGAGCAGTACTTC.

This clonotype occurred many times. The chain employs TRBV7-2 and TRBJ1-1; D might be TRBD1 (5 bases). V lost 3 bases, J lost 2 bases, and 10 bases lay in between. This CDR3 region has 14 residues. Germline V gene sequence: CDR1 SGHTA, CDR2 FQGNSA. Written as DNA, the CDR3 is TGTGCCAGCAGCTTGAGGGGAATAAACACTGAAGCTTTCTTT. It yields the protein CASSLRGINTEAFF.

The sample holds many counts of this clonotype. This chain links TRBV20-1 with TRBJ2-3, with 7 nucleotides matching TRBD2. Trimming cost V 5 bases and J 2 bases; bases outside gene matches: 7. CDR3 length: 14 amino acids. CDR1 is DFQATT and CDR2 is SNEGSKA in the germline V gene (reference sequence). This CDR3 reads CSASRGSPTDTQYF. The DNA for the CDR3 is TGCAGTGCTTCGCGGGGGAGCCCCACAGATACGCAGTATTTT.

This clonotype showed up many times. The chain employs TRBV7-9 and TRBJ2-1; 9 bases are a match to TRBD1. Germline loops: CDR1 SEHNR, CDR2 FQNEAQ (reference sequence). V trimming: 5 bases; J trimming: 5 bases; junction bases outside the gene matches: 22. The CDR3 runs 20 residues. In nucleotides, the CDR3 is TGTGCCAGCAGCCCGGGTGGTCTCCCGCGGACAGGGGTAATCAACAATGAGCAGTTCTTC. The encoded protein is CASSPGGLPRTGVINNEQFF.

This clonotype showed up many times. The CDR3 region has the DNA TGTGCCAGCAGCTTAAGGGACGGGTACCAGGGATGGGGCTATGGCTACACCTTC. Its protein is CASSLRDGYQGWGYGYTF. The chain combines TRBV7-2 with TRBJ1-2; a weak D match, TRBD1 (5 bases). The ends were cut back, 2 bases at V and 4 bases at J, with 23 bases in the middle. CDR3 length: 18 residues. Germline-derived CDR1 and CDR2 are SGHTA and FQGNSA.

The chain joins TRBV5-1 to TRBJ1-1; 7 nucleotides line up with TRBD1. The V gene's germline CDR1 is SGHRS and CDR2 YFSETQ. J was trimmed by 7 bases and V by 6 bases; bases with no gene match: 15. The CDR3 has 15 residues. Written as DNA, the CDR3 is TGCGCCAGCAACCTTGAACAAACAGGGGTTGGTGAAGCTTTCTTT. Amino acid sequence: CASNLEQTGVGEAFF.

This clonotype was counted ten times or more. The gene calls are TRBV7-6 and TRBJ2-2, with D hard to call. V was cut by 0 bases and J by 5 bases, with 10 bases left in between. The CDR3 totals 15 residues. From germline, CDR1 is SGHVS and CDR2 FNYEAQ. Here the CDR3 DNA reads TGTGCCAGCAGCTTAGCGCTGCTCGTGACCGGGGAGCTGTTTTTT. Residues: CASSLALLVTGELFF.

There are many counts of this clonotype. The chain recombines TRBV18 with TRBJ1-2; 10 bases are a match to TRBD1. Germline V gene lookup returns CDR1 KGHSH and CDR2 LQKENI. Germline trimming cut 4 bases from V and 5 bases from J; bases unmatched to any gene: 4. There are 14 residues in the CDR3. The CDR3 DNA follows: TGTGCCAGCTCACTTGGACAGGGGGAATATGGCTACACCTTC. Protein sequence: CASSLGQGEYGYTF.

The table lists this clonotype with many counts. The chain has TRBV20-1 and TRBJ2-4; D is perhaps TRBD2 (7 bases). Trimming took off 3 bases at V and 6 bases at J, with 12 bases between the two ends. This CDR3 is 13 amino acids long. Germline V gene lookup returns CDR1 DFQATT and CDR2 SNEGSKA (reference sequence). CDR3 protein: CSASLAGANIQYF. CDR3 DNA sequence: TGCAGTGCTAGTCTCGCGGGGGCAAACATTCAGTACTTC.

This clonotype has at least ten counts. The CDR3 sequence is CASSPRTHEATEAFF. DNA for the CDR3: TGCGCCAGCAGCCCCCGGACACACGAGGCCACTGAAGCTTTCTTT. The rearrangement uses TRBV4-1 and TRBJ1-1; possible D gene TRBD1, 5 bases. With 4 bases removed from V and 4 bases from J, the gap between germline ends came to 16 bases. The CDR3 loop spans 15 amino acids. Germline lookup yields CDR1 MGHRA and CDR2 YSYEKL.

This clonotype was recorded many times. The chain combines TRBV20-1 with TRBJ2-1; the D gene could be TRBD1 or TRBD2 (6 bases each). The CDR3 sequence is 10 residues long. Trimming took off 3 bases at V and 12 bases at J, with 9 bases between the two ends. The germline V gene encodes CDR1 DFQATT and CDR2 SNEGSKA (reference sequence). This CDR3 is CSASGGMQFF. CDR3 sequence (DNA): TGCAGTGCTAGCGGGGGCATGCAGTTCTTC.

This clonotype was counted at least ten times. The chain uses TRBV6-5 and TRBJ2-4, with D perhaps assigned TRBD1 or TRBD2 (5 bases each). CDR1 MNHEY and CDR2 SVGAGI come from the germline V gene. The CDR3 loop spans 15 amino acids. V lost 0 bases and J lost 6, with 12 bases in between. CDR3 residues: CASSYSFRAGNIQYF. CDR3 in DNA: TGTGCCAGCAGTTACTCGTTCAGGGCGGGAAACATTCAGTACTTC.

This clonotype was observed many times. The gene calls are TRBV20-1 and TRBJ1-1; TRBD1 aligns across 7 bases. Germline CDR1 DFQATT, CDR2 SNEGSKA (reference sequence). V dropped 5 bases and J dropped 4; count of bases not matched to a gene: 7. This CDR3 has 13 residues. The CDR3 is CSAPRQGGTEAFF. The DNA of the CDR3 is TGCAGTGCTCCCCGACAGGGTGGCACTGAAGCTTTCTTT.

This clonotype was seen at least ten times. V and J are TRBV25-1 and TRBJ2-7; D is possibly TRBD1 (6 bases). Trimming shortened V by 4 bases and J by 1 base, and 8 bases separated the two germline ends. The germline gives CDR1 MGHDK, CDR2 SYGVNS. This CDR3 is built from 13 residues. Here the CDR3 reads CASSGGQSYEQYF. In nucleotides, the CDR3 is TGTGCCAGCAGTGGCGGACAGTCCTACGAGCAGTACTTC.